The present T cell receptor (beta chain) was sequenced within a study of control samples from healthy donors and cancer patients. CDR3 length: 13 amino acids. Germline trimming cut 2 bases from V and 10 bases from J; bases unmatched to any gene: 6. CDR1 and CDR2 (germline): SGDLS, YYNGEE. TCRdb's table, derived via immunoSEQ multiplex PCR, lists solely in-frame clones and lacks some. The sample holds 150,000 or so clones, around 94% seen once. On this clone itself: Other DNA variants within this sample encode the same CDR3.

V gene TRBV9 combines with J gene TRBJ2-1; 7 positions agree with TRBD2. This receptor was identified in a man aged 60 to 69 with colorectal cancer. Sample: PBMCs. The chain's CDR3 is CASSVQRGGEQFF. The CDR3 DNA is TGTGCCAGCAGCGTCCAGCGGGGTGGCGAGCAGTTCTTC.